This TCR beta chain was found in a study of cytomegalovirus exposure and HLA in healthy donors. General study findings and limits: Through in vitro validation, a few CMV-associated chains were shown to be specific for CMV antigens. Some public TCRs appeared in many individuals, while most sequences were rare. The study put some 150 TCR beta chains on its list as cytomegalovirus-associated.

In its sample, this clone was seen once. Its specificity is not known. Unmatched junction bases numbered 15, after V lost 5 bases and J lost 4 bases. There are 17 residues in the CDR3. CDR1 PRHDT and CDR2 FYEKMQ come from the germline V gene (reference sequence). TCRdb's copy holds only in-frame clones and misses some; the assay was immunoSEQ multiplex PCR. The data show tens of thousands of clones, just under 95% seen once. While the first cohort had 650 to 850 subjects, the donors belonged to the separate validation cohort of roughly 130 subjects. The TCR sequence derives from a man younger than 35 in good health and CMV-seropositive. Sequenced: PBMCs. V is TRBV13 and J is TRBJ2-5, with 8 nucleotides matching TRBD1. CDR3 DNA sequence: TGTGCCAGCAGCCAGCTGGTCCCGGGACAGGCTACAGAGACCCAGTACTTC. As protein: CASSQLVPGQATETQYF.